These 20 T cell receptor beta chains share one sample of origin, sequenced in a study of circulating and synovial CD4+ cells in juvenile arthritis. This table comes from immunoSEQ multiplex PCR, and its TCRdb copy is limited to in-frame clones, with some not included. Altogether 30,000 or so clones are present, roughly 96% being singletons, with the ten largest covering 0.6% to 0.8%. Specimen: CD4+ T cells from blood. Receptors originate from a human donor with juvenile idiopathic arthritis.

This chain joins TRBV6-1 and TRBJ2-7; tentative D call: TRBD1 (5 bases). Trimming stripped 4 bases from V and 2 bases from J, with 9 bases between. The germline gives CDR1 MNHNS, CDR2 SASEGT. CDR3 length: 13 amino acids. CDR3: CASSARVAYEQYF. The CDR3 bases are TGTGCCAGCAGTGCCAGGGTGGCCTACGAGCAGTACTTC.

The chain carries TRBV2 and TRBJ1-4; 7 positions agree with TRBD1. Germline V gene lookup returns CDR1 SNHLY and CDR2 FYNNEI. This CDR3 comprises 16 residues. The J segment lost 7 bases and the V segment lost 7 bases, leaving 15 bases of the junction unmatched. CDR3 DNA: TGTGCCAGCACCAATACCCGACAGGGATTAGTTGAAAAACTGTTTTTT. This sequence encodes CASTNTRQGLVEKLFF.

In its sample, this clone was seen a few times. This chain connects TRBV19 to TRBJ1-4; 8 positions agree with TRBD1. J gave up 10 bases and V 5 bases, and 6 bases lay outside the gene matches. The CDR3 has 13 residues. The germline gives CDR1 LNHDA, CDR2 SQIVND (reference sequence). DNA for the CDR3: TGTGCCAGTAGTGCCGGACAGGGAGGAAAACTGTTTTTT. This translates into CASSAGQGGKLFF.

CDR3 residues: CASSKGLNTGELFF. The CDR3 DNA reads as TGCGCCAGCAGCAAGGGACTAAACACCGGGGAGCTGTTTTTT. The chain is built from TRBV5-1 and TRBJ2-2, with TRBD2 matching over 7 bases. V shed 4 bases and J 2 bases; nucleotides not matched to a gene: 2. Germline V gene sequence: CDR1 SGHRS, CDR2 YFSETQ. The CDR3 totals 14 residues.

This chain uses TRBV7-2 with TRBJ2-3; a possible D gene is TRBD2 (6 bases). Trimming cost V 2 bases and J 2 bases, with 11 bases left between them. Germline assignment: CDR1 SGHTA and CDR2 FQGNSA. The CDR3 runs 15 residues. The CDR3 loop is CASSLLRRVTDTQYF. CDR3 nucleotides: TGTGCCAGCAGCTTATTGAGGAGGGTCACAGATACGCAGTATTTT.

The genes are TRBV11-2 and TRBJ2-7; 10 bases are shared with TRBD1. V dropped 3 bases and J dropped 2; count of bases not matched to a gene: 7. The CDR3 consists of 16 residues. Germline V gives CDR1 SGHAT, CDR2 FQNNGV. The CDR3 spells CASSLGTGVWAYEQYF. In nucleotides, the CDR3 is TGTGCCAGCAGCTTGGGGACAGGGGTTTGGGCCTACGAGCAGTACTTC. Together with reference TRBV11-2 and TRBJ2-7, the CDR3 gives the full variable domain: EAGVAQSPRYKIIEKRQSVAFWCNPISGHATLYWYQQILGQGPKLLIQFQNNGVVDDSQLPKDRFSAERLKGVDSTLKIQPAKLEDSAVYLCASSLGTGVWAYEQYFGPGTRLTVT.

This clone was seen once. The chain has TRBV18 and TRBJ2-5; 7 bases align to TRBD1. The CDR3 runs to 15 residues. Germline assignment: CDR1 KGHSH and CDR2 LQKENI. With 3 bases clipped from V and 5 bases from J, the junction kept 9 bases outside the gene matches. The CDR3 nucleotides are TGTGCCAGCTCACCGCTGAGGGGGCGCGGGGAGACCCAGTACTTC. Protein: CASSPLRGRGETQYF.

The rearrangement uses TRBV2 and TRBJ2-6; TRBD1 agrees at 7 bases. CDR1 and CDR2 (germline): SNHLY, FYNNEI. The CDR3 has 17 residues. The V and J ends lost 1 base and 0 bases, in that order; junction bases with no gene match: 3. DNA for the CDR3: TGTGCCAGCAGTGAAGGACAGGGTACCTCTGGGGCCAACGTCCTGACTTTC. Its translation: CASSEGQGTSGANVLTF.

The chain employs TRBV11-2 and TRBJ1-2; 8 nucleotides match TRBD1. The CDR3 runs 18 residues. Germline V gene data show CDR1 as SGHAT and CDR2 as FQNNGV. Trimming cost V 4 bases and J 4 bases; bases outside gene matches: 17. This chain's CDR3 is CASSSIRGEDREPYGYTF. CDR3 DNA sequence: TGTGCCAGCAGCTCCATCCGCGGGGAGGACAGGGAACCCTATGGCTACACCTTC.

The rearrangement links TRBV5-6 to TRBJ2-3; 10 bases match TRBD1. Germline lookup yields CDR1 SGHDT and CDR2 YYEEEE. The V and J ends lost 3 bases and 7 bases, in that order; junction bases with no gene match: 8. This CDR3 comprises 15 residues. CDR3 DNA: TGTGCCAGCAGCTCGCGGGACAGGGGTATATATACGCAGTATTTT. This gives the protein CASSSRDRGIYTQYF.

This chain uses TRBV2 with TRBJ2-1, with TRBD1 identical over 8 bases. V gave up 7 bases and J gave up 4 bases; unmatched junction bases: 9. From germline, CDR1 is SNHLY and CDR2 FYNNEI. The CDR3 spans 15 residues. CDR3 nucleotide sequence: TGTGCCAGCACTAGAGACAGGGGACGTTACAATGAGCAGTTCTTC. Amino acids: CASTRDRGRYNEQFF. The variable domain in full, with the rest retrieved from reference TRBV2 and TRBJ2-1, is EPEVTQTPSHQVTQMGQEVILRCVPISNHLYFYWYRQILGQKVEFLVSFYNNEISEKSEIFDDQFSVERPDGSNFTLKIRSTKLEDSAMYFCASTRDRGRYNEQFFGPGTRLTVL.

This sequence joins TRBV4-3 and TRBJ1-2; D uncertain. The CDR3 is 15 amino acids. The V end lost 0 bases, the J end lost 2 bases, and 10 bases lay between the germline ends. The germline V gene has CDR1 LGHNA and CDR2 YSLEER. The CDR3 DNA follows: TGCGCCAGCAGCCAAGATTGGGAGCAGAACTATGGCTACACCTTC. Its protein is CASSQDWEQNYGYTF.

V gene TRBV28 combines with J gene TRBJ1-5, with 8 bases that match TRBD1. The CDR3 runs to 14 residues. The trim removed 6 bases at V and 4 bases at J, leaving 5 bases unmatched. Germline CDR1 and CDR2: MDHEN and SYDVKM. CDR3 amino acids: CASRLQGGNQPQHF. CDR3 in DNA: TGTGCCAGCAGACTACAGGGGGGGAATCAGCCCCAGCATTTT. The entire variable domain, with the rest obtained from reference TRBV28 and TRBJ1-5, is as follows: DVKVTQSSRYLVKRTGEKVFLECVQDMDHENMFWYRQDPGLGLRLIYFSYDVKMKEKGDIPEGYSVSREKKERFSLILESASTNQTSMYLCASRLQGGNQPQHFGDGTRLSIL.

V usage is TRBV7-9 and J usage is TRBJ1-3, with TRBD1 matching over 7 bases. CDR3 length: 16 residues. CDR1 and CDR2 (germline): SEHNR, FQNEAQ (reference sequence). Trimming took 5 bases from V and 6 from J; bases not matched to a gene: 13. CDR3 protein: CASSAPPRQGENTIYF. For the CDR3, the DNA is TGTGCCAGCAGCGCCCCACCCAGACAGGGTGAAAACACCATATATTTT.

This clone has just one count. Different DNA sequences within this sample yield the same CDR3. The chain links TRBV2 to TRBJ1-6; D might be TRBD1 (5 bases). Germline V lookup: CDR1 SNHLY, CDR2 FYNNEI. The CDR3 consists of 19 residues. Trimming took off 6 bases at V and 1 base at J, with 22 bases between the two ends. This CDR3 is CASSPEGAGPRSYNSPLHF. Written as DNA, the CDR3 is TGTGCCAGCAGCCCCGAAGGGGCAGGGCCGCGATCCTATAATTCACCCCTCCACTTT.

The rearrangement links TRBV27 to TRBJ1-2, with TRBD1 identical over 11 bases. The CDR3 runs to 14 residues. Losses at the gene ends were 5 bases for V and 5 bases for J; bases not matched to a gene: 4. Germline CDR1 is MNHEY and CDR2 is SMNVEV (reference sequence). The CDR3: CASSTGQGEYGYTF. CDR3 in DNA: TGTGCCAGCAGTACGGGACAGGGGGAGTATGGCTACACCTTC.

The chain carries TRBV14 and TRBJ1-1; 9 positions match TRBD1. The V gene's germline CDR1 is SGHDN and CDR2 FVKESK. The trim removed 4 bases at V and 0 bases at J, leaving 6 bases unmatched. This CDR3 comprises 16 residues. CDR3 sequence (DNA): TGTGCCAGCAGCCTACGGACAGGGGTAATGAACACTGAAGCTTTCTTT. Translating gives CASSLRTGVMNTEAFF. Full variable domain (outside the CDR3, taken from reference TRBV14 and TRBJ1-1): EAGVTQFPSHSVIEKGQTVTLRCDPISGHDNLYWYRRVMGKEIKFLLHFVKESKQDESGMPNNRFLAERTGGTYSTLKVQPAELEDSGVYFCASSLRTGVMNTEAFFGQGTRLTVV.

The rearrangement uses TRBV6-5 and TRBJ1-1; 7 bases line up with TRBD1. V lost 6 bases and J lost 8; bases outside the gene matches: 3. This CDR3 is 11 amino acids long. The germline CDR1 and CDR2 sequences are MNHEY and SVGAGI. Written as DNA, the CDR3 is TGTGCCAGCAGGCGGGACAGAGAAGCTTTCTTT. It yields the protein CASRRDREAFF.

V usage is TRBV6-4 and J usage is TRBJ1-5; D gene uncertain. The length of the CDR3 is 18 residues. Germline CDR1 MRHNA, CDR2 SNTAGT. The V end was cut by 7 bases, the J end by 0 bases, with 22 bases between. DNA of the CDR3: TGTGCCAGCACCCCGAGGTTCCCCAGAAACGATAGCAATCAGCCCCAGCATTTT. This translates into CASTPRFPRNDSNQPQHF.

As regards this clone: A read error may produce the germline difference seen at one junction end. This chain connects TRBV27 to TRBJ1-2; the match to TRBD1 covers 8 bases. Germline V gene sequence: CDR1 MNHEY, CDR2 SMNVEV (reference sequence). CDR3 length: 17 amino acids. CDR3 bases: TGTGCCAGCAGTTTCCTACCGTCCACGACAGGGGTCTATGGCTACGCCTTC. It yields the protein CASSFLPSTTGVYGYAF.